The 3 T cell receptor beta chains reported below all come from one sample, sequenced in a study of shared clonotypes between healthy human individuals (dated by TCRdb to between 2020 and 2021). The library was produced with the immunoSEQ multiplex PCR assay. TCRdb re-hosts the immuneACCESS table, in-frame sequences only. Its copies lack some clones; in the studies checked, an unresolved V gene accounts for under half of them, and the cause for the rest is not known. For this sample the table gives about 2.5 million clones, of which 85% to 95% were detected only once. 0.37% of the sample lies in the top ten. Sequencing was done on a sample of naive CD4+ T cells from PBMCs. The cell subset or site label, read with the paper, signifies: CD45RA+ positively selected. The receptors were sampled from a man younger than 30 in good health. Some clones in this sample may be carry-over from other donors' samples.

The J gene is TRBJ2-7, the V gene TRBV10-1; possibly TRBD1 for D (6 bases). CDR3 length: 19 residues. V shed 0 bases and J shed 3 bases, with 24 bases lying between them. Per the germline V gene, CDR1 is WNHNN and CDR2 is SYGVQD (reference sequence). The CDR3 sequence is CASSESPRTARVTNYEQYF. The CDR3, as DNA: TGCGCCAGCAGTGAGTCCCCCCGGACAGCACGGGTAACTAACTACGAGCAGTACTTC.

The rearrangement uses TRBV20-1 and TRBJ2-3; TRBD1 matches 9 bases. Germline V gene sequence: CDR1 DFQATT, CDR2 SNEGSKA (reference sequence). The CDR3 length is 11 residues. The V and J ends lost 3 bases and 10 bases, in that order; junction bases with no gene match: 2. CDR3 region: CSASGDRAQYF. In DNA, the CDR3 is TGCAGTGCTAGTGGGGACAGGGCGCAGTATTTT.

The chain links TRBV6-5 to TRBJ2-1, with 13 bases matching TRBD2. The CDR3 spans 16 residues. CDR1 and CDR2 (germline): MNHEY, SVGAGI. V was pared by 4 bases and J by 9 bases, with 9 bases of the junction left unmatched. The CDR3 region has the DNA TGTGCCAGCAGTTCCCCCGGGACTAGCGGGACAGGTGAGCAGTTCTTC. This sequence encodes CASSSPGTSGTGEQFF.